This T cell receptor beta chain was observed in a study of CD8 T cells in ankylosing spondylitis. Preparation of TCR beta libraries was done by quantitative 5'-RACE with molecular barcodes. TCRdb reprocessed the 5' RACE reads with MiXCR, giving one entry per CDR3 protein. The data contain 330,000 or so distinct CDR3 sequences, 8% of them seen just once; the ten biggest clones take up just over 14%. Points from the study as a whole: Matched synovial fluid from ankylosing spondylitis patients was reported to be enriched for disease-linked clones. Disease-linked clones were found to be CD8+ and relatively rare in peripheral blood. What seemed typical of ankylosing spondylitis blood was a TCR beta motif built from about eight highly homologous variants. In reactive arthritis synovial fluid and blood, some motif variants had been reported before.

The table lists this clonotype with a few counts. What it binds is unknown. The sample consisted of blood, either unsorted or a sorted T cell fraction (not recorded which). The clonotype was recovered from a male donor with ankylosing spondylitis.

The CDR3 DNA is TGTGCCAGCAGCTTCGGACGGGGAGGCGAAGCGGCTTTCTTT. Residues: CASSFGRGGEAAFF. V is TRBV7-2 and J is TRBJ1-1; no definite D call. The CDR3 has 14 residues. In germline, CDR1 is SGHTA, CDR2 FQGNSA. V was shortened by 3 bases and J by 11 bases, with 19 bases between the two germline ends.